Presented here are 10 T cell receptor beta chains from one specimen sequenced in a study of cytomegalovirus exposure and HLA in healthy donors. The table came from immunoSEQ multiplex PCR; TCRdb's copy has only in-frame clones and leaves some out. The table has 150,000 or so clones, around 90% seen once. The sequencing sample was made of PBMCs. The receptors were gathered from a woman in her late teens or twenties in good health and CMV-seropositive.

This clone was seen just once. This chain links TRBV4-1 with TRBJ2-7, with TRBD2 matching over 7 bases. J gave up 3 bases and V 4 bases, and 3 bases lay outside the gene matches. Germline-derived CDR1 and CDR2 are MGHRA and YSYEKL. This CDR3 spans 13 amino acids. CDR3 nucleotide sequence: TGCGCCAGCAGCCGGGCTAGCGGCTACGAGCAGTACTTC. This sequence encodes CASSRASGYEQYF.

This sequence joins TRBV9 and TRBJ1-2; 7 nucleotides align to TRBD1. The ends lost 3 bases at V and 8 bases at J; junction bases unmatched: 10. The germline V gene encodes CDR1 SGDLS and CDR2 YYNGEE. The CDR3 extends over 14 amino acids. The CDR3: CASSGPTRGKGYTF. The CDR3, as DNA: TGTGCCAGCAGCGGACCAACCAGGGGGAAAGGCTACACCTTC.

V usage is TRBV27 and J usage is TRBJ2-7, with 12 bases fitting TRBD2. Looked up from germline, CDR1 is MNHEY and CDR2 is SMNVEV (reference sequence). The CDR3 contains 14 residues. With 5 bases clipped from V and 4 bases from J, the junction kept 3 bases outside the gene matches. The CDR3 sequence is CASSPGTSGYEQYF. CDR3 coding DNA: TGTGCCAGCAGTCCCGGGACTAGCGGGTACGAGCAGTACTTC.

The V and J genes are TRBV25-1 and TRBJ2-1, with a possible D match to TRBD2 (5 bases). The CDR3 covers 15 residues. V dropped 5 bases and J dropped 2 bases, with 13 bases sitting between them. The V gene's germline CDR1 is MGHDK and CDR2 SYGVNS. This CDR3 reads CASSLTRLTYNEQFF. The CDR3 DNA sequence: TGTGCCAGCAGTCTTACTAGACTAACCTACAATGAGCAGTTCTTC.

The chain employs TRBV30 and TRBJ1-2, with TRBD1 identical over 7 bases. Germline loops: CDR1 GTSNPN, CDR2 SVGIG (reference sequence). This CDR3 is built from 14 residues. With 0 bases clipped from V and 7 bases from J, the junction kept 8 bases outside the gene matches. CDR3 sequence (DNA): TGTGCCTGGAGTGTTTTGAGGGGGCGGGTTGGCTACACCTTC. This codes for CAWSVLRGRVGYTF.

CDR3 nucleotides: TGTGCCAGCAGCCGGCTTCTAGTCGGCGAGCAGTACTTC. Protein: CASSRLLVGEQYF. The chain employs TRBV14 and TRBJ2-7; no firm D call. This CDR3 comprises 13 residues. Germline V gene sequence: CDR1 SGHDN, CDR2 FVKESK. V gave up 4 bases and J gave up 6 bases, with 13 bases separating them.

This clone was observed once. This chain connects TRBV7-9 to TRBJ2-7; 12 bases are a match to TRBD1. Trimming at V came to 4 bases and at J to 7 bases, leaving 8 bases not matched to a gene. The CDR3 sequence is 15 residues long. CDR1 SEHNR and CDR2 FQNEAQ come from the germline V gene (reference sequence). This chain's CDR3 is CASSSGGTGGVEQYF. Written as DNA, the CDR3 is TGTGCCAGCAGCTCCGGGGGGACAGGGGGCGTTGAGCAGTACTTC.

This chain connects TRBV11-3 to TRBJ2-7; D possibly corresponds to TRBD1 (6 bases). The CDR3 totals 13 residues. The germline CDR1 and CDR2 sequences are SGHNT and YENEEA. Trimming pared 5 bases from V and 3 bases from J, leaving 11 bases between. The CDR3 DNA follows: TGTGCCAGCAGCCCTACACAGGGCTACGAGCAGTACTTC. It encodes CASSPTQGYEQYF.

This rearrangement joins TRBV29-1 to TRBJ1-3; D unclear. V was shortened by 7 bases and J by 0 bases, with 13 bases between the two germline ends. The CDR3 contains 14 residues. Looked up from germline, CDR1 is SQVTM and CDR2 is ANQGSEA. The CDR3 protein is CSGSGGLSGNTIYF. The CDR3 nucleotides are TGCAGCGGCTCGGGAGGGCTCTCTGGAAACACCATATATTTT.

The J gene is TRBJ2-1, the V gene TRBV15; 7 bases map to TRBD2. This CDR3 has 17 amino acids. Germline CDR1 and CDR2: LNHNV and YYDKDF (reference sequence). Germline trimming cut 3 bases from V and 0 bases from J; bases unmatched to any gene: 8. The CDR3 DNA reads TGTGCCACCAGCAGCCATAGCGGGCCCAGCTCCTACAATGAGCAGTTCTTC. Amino acid sequence: CATSSHSGPSSYNEQFF.